One T cell receptor (beta chain) is described in this entry. The source of the sample is a study of molecular identifiers for immune sequencing clone quantification. Each CDR3 protein is one row after TCRdb ran MiXCR on the PCR reads. The sample lists under 600,000 distinct CDR3 sequences, over 20% occurring once. CDR1 is KGHSH and CDR2 is LQKENI in the germline V gene. The V end lost 3 bases, the J end lost 8 bases, and 11 bases lay between the germline ends. This CDR3 is 13 amino acids long. Sample: naive CD8+ T cells from blood, with Jurkat cell RNA spiked in. Described subset: FACS-sorted CD8+CD4-CCR7+CD45RA+ naive T cells. The TCR was taken from a human donor in good health. Some libraries in this study had Jurkat cell RNA spiked in. The gene calls are TRBV18 and TRBJ2-4; D not certain. For the CDR3, the DNA is TGTGCCAGCTCACCGTCGACGTGGGACATTCAGTACTTC. It is translated as CASSPSTWDIQYF.